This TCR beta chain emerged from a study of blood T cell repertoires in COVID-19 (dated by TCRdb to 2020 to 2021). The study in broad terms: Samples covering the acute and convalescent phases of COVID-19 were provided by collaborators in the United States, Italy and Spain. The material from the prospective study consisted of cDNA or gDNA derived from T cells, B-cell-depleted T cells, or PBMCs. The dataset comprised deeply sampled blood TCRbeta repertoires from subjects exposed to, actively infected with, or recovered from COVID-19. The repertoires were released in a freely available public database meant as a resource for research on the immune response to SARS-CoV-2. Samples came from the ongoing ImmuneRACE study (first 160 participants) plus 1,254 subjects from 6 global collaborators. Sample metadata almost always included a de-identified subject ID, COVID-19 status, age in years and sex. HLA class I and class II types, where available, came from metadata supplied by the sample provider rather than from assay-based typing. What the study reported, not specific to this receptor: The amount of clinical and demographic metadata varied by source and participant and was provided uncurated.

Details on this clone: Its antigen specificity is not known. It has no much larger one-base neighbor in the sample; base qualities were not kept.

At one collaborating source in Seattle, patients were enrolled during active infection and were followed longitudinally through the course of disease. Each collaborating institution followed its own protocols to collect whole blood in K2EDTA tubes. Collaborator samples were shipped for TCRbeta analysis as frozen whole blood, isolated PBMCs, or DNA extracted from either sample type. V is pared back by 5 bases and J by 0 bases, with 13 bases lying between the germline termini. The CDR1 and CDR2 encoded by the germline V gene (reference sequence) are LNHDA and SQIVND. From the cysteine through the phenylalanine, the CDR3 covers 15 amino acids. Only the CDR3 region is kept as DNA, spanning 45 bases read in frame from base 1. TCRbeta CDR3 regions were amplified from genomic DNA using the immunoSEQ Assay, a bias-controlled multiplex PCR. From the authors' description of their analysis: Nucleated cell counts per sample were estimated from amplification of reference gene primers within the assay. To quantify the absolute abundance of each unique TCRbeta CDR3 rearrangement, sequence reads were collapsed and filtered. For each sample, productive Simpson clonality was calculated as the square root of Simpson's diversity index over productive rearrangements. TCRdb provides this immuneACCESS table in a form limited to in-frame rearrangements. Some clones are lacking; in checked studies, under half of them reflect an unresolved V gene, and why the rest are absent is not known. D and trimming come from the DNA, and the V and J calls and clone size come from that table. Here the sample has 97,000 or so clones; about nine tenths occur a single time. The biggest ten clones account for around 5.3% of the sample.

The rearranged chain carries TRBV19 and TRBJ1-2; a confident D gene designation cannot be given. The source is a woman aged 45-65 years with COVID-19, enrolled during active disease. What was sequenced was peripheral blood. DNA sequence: TGTGCCAGTAGTGCCACAGCTCATTCTAACTATGGCTACACCTTC. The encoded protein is CASSATAHSNYGYTF.